The rows below give T cell receptor beta chains drawn from one sample of a study of T cell changes during pregnancy in multiple sclerosis. Sequencing used immunoSEQ multiplex PCR; TCRdb keeps in-frame clones, though not all of them. The data hold 75,000 to 95,000 clones, with roughly 93% observed a single time. The sample was peripheral blood, taken in the second trimester of pregnancy. The origin of the receptors is a female donor with multiple sclerosis, enrolled in a pregnancy study. CDR3s include the opening cysteine and the closing phenylalanine or tryptophan. D genes are given only for firm matches. A clone size is listed for some rows: how often the clone was seen (once, few, many), or a class if it is expanded.

j_call,v_call,d_call,clone_size,cdr3_nt,cdr3_aa
TRBJ2-1,TRBV6-1,TRBD2,.,TGTGCCAGCAGTGAATTCGGGCACGGGACTAGCGGGGGGGCGTACAATGAGCAGTTCTTC,CASSEFGHGTSGGAYNEQFF
TRBJ2-3,TRBV19,.,once,TGTGCCAGTACCAAGCTTTGGACTTCCGCCCCACAAGATACGCAGTATTTT,CASTKLWTSAPQDTQYF
TRBJ1-1,TRBV7-2,.,.,TGTGCCAGCAGCTTTTTTGACAGAATGAACACTGAAGCTTTCTTT,CASSFFDRMNTEAFF
TRBJ2-3,TRBV6-5,.,.,TGTGCCAGCAGTTACGAAGACCCGAGGGGGGATACGCAGTATTTT,CASSYEDPRGDTQYF
TRBJ2-7,TRBV6-1,TRBD2,.,TGTGCCAGCAGTGAACTAGCGGACACCTACGAGCAGTACTTC,CASSELADTYEQYF
TRBJ1-1,TRBV5-1,.,.,TGCGCCAGCAGCTTAAGGCCGGCGGGCACTGAAGCTTTCTTT,CASSLRPAGTEAFF
TRBJ2-7,TRBV6-5,.,.,TGTGCCAGCAGTTTTGTCCCCGGCGGGGCAAACTACGAGCAGTACTTC,CASSFVPGGANYEQYF
TRBJ1-5,TRBV28,.,.,TGTGCCAGCAGGTATTGGGGGGGCGGTCAGCCCCAGCATTTT,CASRYWGGGQPQHF
TRBJ2-1,TRBV5-1,TRBD2,.,TGCGCCAGCAGCTTGGGACAACCGGGACTAGCGGGGAACAATGAGCAGTTCTTC,CASSLGQPGLAGNNEQFF
TRBJ1-1,TRBV5-4,.,.,TGTGCCAGCAGCTATGATGGAGTCAGGGGCACTGAAGCTTTCTTT,CASSYDGVRGTEAFF
TRBJ2-3,TRBV5-8,TRBD1,.,TGTGCCAGCAGCTTGAGACAGGGGGTAGATACGCAGTATTTT,CASSLRQGVDTQYF
TRBJ2-7,TRBV5-4,TRBD1,once,TGTGCCAGCAGCTTAGGCCAGGGGGCCTACGAGCAGTACTTC,CASSLGQGAYEQYF
TRBJ2-7,TRBV7-6,.,.,TGTGCCAGCACCTCCGGAGGATACTCCTACGAGCAGTACTTC,CASTSGGYSYEQYF
TRBJ1-2,TRBV5-1,TRBD1,.,TGCGCCAGCAGCTTGATGGGACAGGGGACCAACTATGGCTACACCTTC,CASSLMGQGTNYGYTF
TRBJ1-1,TRBV18,.,.,TGTGCCAGCTCCCCCGTTGTTATGAACACTGAAGCTTTCTTT,CASSPVVMNTEAFF
TRBJ1-2,TRBV11-2,.,.,TGTGCCAGCAGCCGTTCTTGGTTGGCGGATGGCTACACCTTC,CASSRSWLADGYTF
TRBJ1-1,TRBV5-4,.,.,TGTGCCAGCAGCAGCGGACAGAGCAAGGCTGAAGCTTTCTTT,CASSSGQSKAEAFF
TRBJ1-2,TRBV4-2,.,.,TGTGCCAGCAGCCGTGCCAGCGGATCCCAAAACTATGGCTACACCTTC,CASSRASGSQNYGYTF
TRBJ1-2,TRBV15,TRBD1,.,TGTGCCACCAGCAGAGCGGACAGGGGTTCCTATGGCTACACCTTC,CATSRADRGSYGYTF
TRBJ1-3,TRBV6-1,.,.,TGTGCCAGCAGTAGGGACTCCAACTCTGGAAACACCATATATTTT,CASSRDSNSGNTIYF
TRBJ1-5,TRBV6-1,.,.,TGTGCCGGGCATGTAGGAGGGAGCGGTCAGCCCCAGCATTTT,CAGHVGGSGQPQHF
TRBJ2-1,TRBV7-2,.,.,TGTGCCAGCAGCGACGAAGCTCGCAGTTATAGGAGCTCCTACAATGAGCAGTTCTTC,CASSDEARSYRSSYNEQFF
TRBJ1-1,TRBV7-3,.,once,TGTGCCAGCAGCCCGTTCGACATTACGGACACTGAAGCTTTCTTT,CASSPFDITDTEAFF
TRBJ2-2,TRBV11-2,TRBD2,.,TGTGCCAGCAGCTTACCGGGACTAGCGGGAGGAATGGCCGGGGAGCTGTTTTTT,CASSLPGLAGGMAGELFF
TRBJ1-2,TRBV6-5,.,.,TGTGCCAGCAGTCCTACAGGGTCGTATGGCTACACCTTC,CASSPTGSYGYTF
TRBJ1-6,TRBV6-5,.,few,TGTGCCAGCAACGATCGACTGGGCTATAATTCACCCCTCCACTTT,CASNDRLGYNSPLHF
TRBJ1-5,TRBV7-9,TRBD1,.,TGTGCCAGCAGCTTACGGACAGGGCGCGGCAATCAGCCCCAGCATTTT,CASSLRTGRGNQPQHF
TRBJ1-1,TRBV2,.,.,TGTGCCAGCAGTGAAGTTAGGGGGAACACTGAAGCTTTCTTT,CASSEVRGNTEAFF
TRBJ1-4,TRBV6-1,.,.,TGTGCCAGCAGTGAAGCATTACGGACAGCGAATGAAAAACTGTTTTTT,CASSEALRTANEKLFF
TRBJ2-1,TRBV5-6,.,.,TGTGCCAGCAGCTTGGGTAGTACCAATGAGCAGTTCTTC,CASSLGSTNEQFF
TRBJ2-3,TRBV15,.,.,TGTGCCACCAGCCGAGACTACAGGGACCCAGATACGCAGTATTTT,CATSRDYRDPDTQYF
TRBJ1-5,TRBV6-1,.,few,TGTGCCAGCAGTGAAAGGGGGTATGGCAATCAGCCCCAGCATTTT,CASSERGYGNQPQHF
TRBJ2-7,TRBV5-1,TRBD1,.,TGCGCCAGCAGCTTGACAGGGGGATCCTACAGCGAGCAGTACTTC,CASSLTGGSYSEQYF
TRBJ2-1,TRBV29-1,TRBD2,.,TGCAGCGCAATAGCGGGGGGGCTAAATGAGCAGTTCTTC,CSAIAGGLNEQFF
TRBJ2-1,TRBV7-9,.,once,TGTGCCAGCAGCTTTCACGGGGACTACAATGAGCAGTTCTTC,CASSFHGDYNEQFF
TRBJ1-6,TRBV18,TRBD1,.,TGTGCCAGCTCACAAGGGGCCAGGGGGAGAGATTCACCCCTCCACTTT,CASSQGARGRDSPLHF
TRBJ1-1,TRBV2,TRBD1,.,TGTGCCAGGGAAATCCGTGGACAGGGGAGGGAAAACACTGAAGCTTTCTTT,CAREIRGQGRENTEAFF
TRBJ2-7,TRBV5-4,TRBD1,.,TGTGCCAGCAGCTATTCCGGGACAGCGTACTCCTACGAGCAGTACTTC,CASSYSGTAYSYEQYF
TRBJ1-2,TRBV2,.,.,TGTGCCAGCAGTGAAAGGGGCAGCCCCTACGGCTACACCTTC,CASSERGSPYGYTF
TRBJ2-7,TRBV5-6,TRBD2,.,TGTGCCAGCAGCGATGGACTAGCGAGGAACGAGCAGTACTTC,CASSDGLARNEQYF
TRBJ1-1,TRBV27,.,.,TGTGCCAGCAGCCGTGAGGGTATTAACACTGAAGCTTTCTTT,CASSREGINTEAFF
TRBJ2-3,TRBV29-1,TRBD2,.,TGCAGCGTTGCGGCGGGGGGGCGCACAGATACGCAGTATTTT,CSVAAGGRTDTQYF
TRBJ2-2,TRBV7-3,.,.,TGTGCCAGCAGCTTTTCGACCGGGGAGCTGTTTTTT,CASSFSTGELFF